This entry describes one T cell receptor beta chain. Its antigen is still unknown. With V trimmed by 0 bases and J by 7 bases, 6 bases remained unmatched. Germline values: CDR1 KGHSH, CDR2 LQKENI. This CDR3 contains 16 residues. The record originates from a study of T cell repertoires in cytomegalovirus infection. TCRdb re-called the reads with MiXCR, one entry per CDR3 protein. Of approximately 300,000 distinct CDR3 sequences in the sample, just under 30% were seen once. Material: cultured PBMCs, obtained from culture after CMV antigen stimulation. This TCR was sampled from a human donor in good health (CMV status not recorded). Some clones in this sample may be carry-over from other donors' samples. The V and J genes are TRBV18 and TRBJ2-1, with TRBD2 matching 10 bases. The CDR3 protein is CASSPPSSGGRNEQFF. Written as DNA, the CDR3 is TGTGCCAGCTCACCACCCTCTAGCGGGGGCCGGAATGAGCAGTTCTTC.